This T cell receptor (beta chain) was documented in a study of CD8+CD57+ T cells in acquired aplastic anemia. Study as a whole: Isolated CD4+ and CD8+ cells, once sorted, yielded DNA averaging roughly 3 ug.

The study's findings and limits: Comparison of patients with controls identified about 27 shared CD8+ CDR3 sequences.

Profiles of TCR beta VDJ and CDR3 were generated from a genomic DNA template. From the reads, TCRdb called clonotypes with MiXCR, one entry per CDR3 protein. The table has roughly 240,000 distinct CDR3 sequences, more than 40% seen once. Patients selected for sequencing had displayed CD8+CD57+ cell expansion by flow cytometry. Every one of the patients had aplastic anemia (severe, acquired). Each patient gave a blood sample that was collected before any therapy had been received. The CDR3 runs 16 residues. CDR1 SGHTA and CDR2 FQGNSA come from the germline V gene. This clonotype was seen only once. Its target is not known. One end of the junction is discordant with germline, which a read error may explain.

The chain joins TRBV7-2 to TRBJ1-2; D is unclear. The sequencing sample was made of sorted CD4+, CD8+, or CD8+CD57+ T cells (not recorded which) from PBMCs. The clonotype originates from a human donor with aplastic anemia. CDR3 bases: TGCGCCAGCAGTCCTAGTCAACGTACCGAACGTTATGGCTACACCTTC. This gives the protein CASSPSQRTERYGYTF.